This is a list of T cell receptor beta chains from one sample in a study of CD8 T cells in ankylosing spondylitis. TCRdb re-derived calls from the 5' RACE reads in MiXCR, one entry per CDR3 protein. The profile shows fewer than 550,000 distinct CDR3 sequences, approximately 5.3% of them singletons. Sequencing input: blood, either unsorted or a sorted T cell fraction (not recorded which). The receptors were gathered from a male donor with ankylosing spondylitis. CDR3s include the opening cysteine and the closing phenylalanine or tryptophan. D genes are given only for firm matches. A row's size may be missing; if present it is once, few, many or a size class.

TRBV5-1,TRBJ2-1,TRBD2,NA,TGCGCCAGCAGCGGGGGACTAGCGGGGGACTCAAGGTACAATGAGCAGTTCTTC,CASSGGLAGDSRYNEQFF
TRBV5-8,TRBJ2-5,NA,many,TGTGCCAGCAGCTTGGTGAGGGTGGGCCGTCGAGAGACCCAGTACTTC,CASSLVRVGRRETQYF
TRBV18,TRBJ1-2,NA,many,TGTGCCAGCTCACCTGACATAACCAACTATGGCTACACCTTC,CASSPDITNYGYTF
TRBV28,TRBJ2-3,TRBD1,many,TGTGCCAGCAGTCCGGGACAGACTGATACGCAGTATTTT,CASSPGQTDTQYF
TRBV20-1,TRBJ2-7,TRBD1,many,TGCAGTGTTTTGGACAGGGCCTACGAGCAGTACTTC,CSVLDRAYEQYF
TRBV7-2,TRBJ2-7,TRBD1,NA,TGTGCCAGCAGCTTAGCCCGGGACAGCGAGCAGTACTTC,CASSLARDSEQYF
TRBV6-2/TRBV6-3,TRBJ2-5,NA,NA,TGTGCCAGCAGTTACTCTAGGTACTCGCCCCTCCAAGAGACCCAGTACTTC,CASSYSRYSPLQETQYF
TRBV20-1,TRBJ1-2,NA,many,TGCAGTGCTAGAGATTGGGCAGGGGACGGCTACACCTTC,CSARDWAGDGYTF
TRBV6-1,TRBJ2-1,NA,many,NA,CASSVAGGSPVSFPFF
TRBV11-2,TRBJ2-7,TRBD1,NA,TGTGCCAGCAGCTTAGGACCGCCGGGACAGGCCTACGAGCAGTACTTC,CASSLGPPGQAYEQYF
TRBV28,TRBJ2-7,NA,many,TGTGCCAGCAGTTTTCGACAGGAGCAGTACTTC,CASSFRQEQYF
TRBV11-2,TRBJ2-5,NA,many,TGTGCCAGCAGCTTAGGCCTCAGGGGCATAGAGACCCAGTACTTC,CASSLGLRGIETQYF
TRBV11-2,TRBJ2-1,TRBD2,many,TGTGCCAGCAGACCCCGGACTAGCGGTTCTCTCTCCTACAATGAGCAGTTCTTC,CASRPRTSGSLSYNEQFF
TRBV2,TRBJ2-5,NA,few,TGTGCCAGCGGGGGGGGCGACATGATTCGGACCCAGTACTTC,CASGGGDMIRTQYF
TRBV20-1,TRBJ2-7,NA,many,TGCAGTGCTCTCGGACCGGAAAGCTCCTACGAGCAGTACTTC,CSALGPESSYEQYF
TRBV29-1,TRBJ2-2,NA,many,TGCAGCGTTGAAGATGATCGAGGTCGGACCGGGGAGCTGTTTTTT,CSVEDDRGRTGELFF
TRBV12-3/TRBV12-4,TRBJ2-2,NA,many,TGTGCCAGCAGTTTAGAATTTGTATCTACGAACACCGGGGAGCTGTTTTTT,CASSLEFVSTNTGELFF
TRBV29-1,TRBJ1-1,NA,many,TGCAGCGTCCGTGGAAGTAGGTACACTGAAGCTTTCTTT,CSVRGSRYTEAFF
TRBV4-3,TRBJ2-1,TRBD2,many,TGCGCCAGCAGCCAAGAGGGAGGGGCGGTCCACAATGAGCAGTTCTTC,CASSQEGGAVHNEQFF
TRBV18,TRBJ2-7,NA,few,TGTGCCAGCTCACCTGCAAACCGGGACGGGACCTACGAGCAGTACTTC,CASSPANRDGTYEQYF
TRBV6-2/TRBV6-3,TRBJ2-7,NA,many,TGTGCCAGCAGTTTCGAGACAGTCCGGGGCTCCTACGAGCAGTACTTC,CASSFETVRGSYEQYF
TRBV5-1,TRBJ1-4,TRBD1,many,TGCGCCAGCAATGGGGAGGGACAGGCAAATGAAAAACTGTTTTTT,CASNGEGQANEKLFF
TRBV10-3,TRBJ2-7,NA,many,TGTGCCATCAGTGAGTATTGGACAGCCGTCTTC,CAISEYWTAVF
TRBV6-1,TRBJ2-2,TRBD1,once,TGTGCCAGCAGTGAGGGACAGACGAACACCGGGGAGCTGTTTTTT,CASSEGQTNTGELFF
TRBV6-1,TRBJ2-1,NA,many,TGTGCCAGCAGCCCGGCCTTGAGAGATGAGCAGTTCTTC,CASSPALRDEQFF
TRBV12-3/TRBV12-4,TRBJ1-2,NA,many,TGTGCCAGCACCAGCGGGGGAGTCTATGGCTACACCTTC,CASTSGGVYGYTF
TRBV20-1,TRBJ2-7,NA,many,TGCAGTGCTAGATTGCAGGGGAGGGTCTACGAGCAGTACTTC,CSARLQGRVYEQYF
TRBV20-1,TRBJ2-5,NA,NA,TGCAGTGTCCCTTGGACCGATCGGGAGACCCAGTACTTC,CSVPWTDRETQYF
TRBV4-1,TRBJ2-5,NA,many,TGCGCCAGCAGCCAACGCCACTCCTTCCAAGAGACCCAGTACTTC,CASSQRHSFQETQYF
TRBV7-2,TRBJ1-4,NA,many,TGTGCCAGCAGACCGGTTCCCCGGGAGGGTGAAAAACTGTTTTTT,CASRPVPREGEKLFF
TRBV7-2,TRBJ2-7,TRBD2,NA,TGTGCCAGCAGCTCTACTAGCGGAAGCTCCTACGAGCAGTACTTC,CASSSTSGSSYEQYF
TRBV5-6,TRBJ2-4,TRBD2,many,TGTGCCAGCAGCACGGGGGGGGCTCTGAACATTCAGTACTTC,CASSTGGALNIQYF
TRBV7-9,TRBJ2-3,NA,many,TGTGCCAGCAGCCCCCCCTTGGATACGCAGTATTTT,CASSPPLDTQYF
TRBV6-5,TRBJ2-3,NA,many,TGTGCCAGCAGTTACGACTGGGGGGCAGATACGCAGTATTTT,CASSYDWGADTQYF
TRBV6-5,TRBJ2-7,NA,many,TGTGCCAGCAGTTACTCCCCCTCGACTCTAGGCGAGCAGTACTTC,CASSYSPSTLGEQYF
TRBV28,TRBJ1-4,NA,many,TGTGCCGGACAGACAAGAGTAGATGAAAAACTGTTTTTT,CAGQTRVDEKLFF
TRBV15,TRBJ2-1,TRBD2,many,TGTGCCACCAGCAGAGATTTTGCGGGGGGATACAATGAGCAGTTCTTC,CATSRDFAGGYNEQFF